The 30 T cell receptor beta chains in this list originate from one sample, sequenced in a study of blood T cell repertoires in COVID-19. Using immunoSEQ multiplex PCR, the repertoire was profiled, and TCRdb retains in-frame clones only, with some absent. The sample comprises about 39,000 clones, 90% to 95% of which are singletons, and 2% to 2.5% rests with the top ten. The sequencing input was peripheral blood. The receptors stem from a man aged 45-65 years with active COVID-19.

V gene TRBV5-5 combines with J gene TRBJ1-5, with D possibly TRBD1 on 5 matching bases. The ends were cut back, 1 base at V and 3 bases at J, with 8 bases in the middle. The CDR3 contains 14 residues. The germline V gene has CDR1 SGHKS and CDR2 YYEKEE (reference sequence). The CDR3 loop reads CASSLKQDNQPQHF. The CDR3 DNA is TGTGCCAGCAGCTTGAAACAGGACAATCAGCCCCAGCATTTT.

This clone was seen only a few times. The chain uses TRBV5-4 and TRBJ2-7; 10 bases align to TRBD1. Germline CDR1 is SGHNT and CDR2 is YYREEE (reference sequence). V shed 4 bases and J 1 base; nucleotides not matched to a gene: 5. This CDR3 has 15 amino acids. DNA for the CDR3: TGTGCCAGCAGCCTGGACAGGGGGGTTTCCTACGAGCAGTACTTC. It yields the protein CASSLDRGVSYEQYF.

This clone was detected once. This chain connects TRBV6-1 to TRBJ2-1; D is possibly TRBD2 (5 bases). The CDR3 spans 14 residues. The V end lost 6 bases, the J end lost 9 bases, and 18 bases lay between the germline ends. The V gene's germline CDR1 is MNHNS and CDR2 SASEGT. The CDR3 coding sequence is TGTGCCAGCAGGAGGGCCGGAGACCGTAGTGAGCAGTTCTTC. This codes for CASRRAGDRSEQFF.

V and J are TRBV7-2 and TRBJ2-7, with D tentatively TRBD1 (7 bases). V lost 1 base to trimming and J lost 5 bases, with 12 bases between them. Germline V gene sequence: CDR1 SGHTA, CDR2 FQGNSA. The CDR3 covers 14 residues. The CDR3: CASSLGQGGNEQYF. The DNA for the CDR3 is TGTGCCAGCAGCTTAGGACAGGGAGGCAACGAGCAGTACTTC. The entire variable domain, with the rest obtained from reference TRBV7-2 and TRBJ2-7, is as follows: GAGVSQSPSNKVTEKGKDVELRCDPISGHTALYWYRQSLGQGLEFLIYFQGNSAPDKSGLPSDRFSAERTGGSVSTLTIQRTQQEDSAVYLCASSLGQGGNEQYFGPGTRLTVT.

The V and J genes are TRBV6-6 and TRBJ1-2, with a tentative D call TRBD1 (6 bases). This CDR3 is 19 amino acids long. Looked up from germline, CDR1 is MNHNY and CDR2 is SVGAGI (reference sequence). Trimming removed 5 bases at V and 7 bases at J, with 32 bases between. For the CDR3, the DNA is TGTGCCAGCAGTCTCCTTCTAGCAACCCCAACGCGGGGGGCGTCTGGCTACACCTTC. Translation gives CASSLLLATPTRGASGYTF.

This clone was seen just once. The genes are TRBV7-2 and TRBJ2-3; 16 bases match TRBD2. The CDR3 has 19 residues. V gave up 2 bases and J gave up 2 bases; unmatched junction bases: 7. CDR1 SGHTA and CDR2 FQGNSA come from the germline V gene. CDR3 protein: CASSLIGTSGGVYTDTQYF. The CDR3 DNA follows: TGTGCCAGCAGCTTAATTGGGACTAGCGGGGGGGTTTACACAGATACGCAGTATTTT.

The chain recombines TRBV5-1 with TRBJ2-1, with 13 bases lining up with TRBD2. The CDR3 loop spans 16 amino acids. The germline V gene encodes CDR1 SGHRS and CDR2 YFSETQ. Trimming took 0 bases from V and 6 from J; bases not matched to a gene: 3. This chain's CDR3 is CASSLGLAGGSNEQFF. Written as DNA, the CDR3 is TGCGCCAGCAGCTTGGGACTAGCGGGAGGTAGCAATGAGCAGTTCTTC. Supplemented by reference TRBV5-1 and TRBJ2-1, the full variable domain reads KAGVTQTPRYLIKTRGQQVTLSCSPISGHRSVSWYQQTPGQGLQFLFEYFSETQRNKGNFPGRFSGRQFSNSRSEMNVSTLELGDSALYLCASSLGLAGGSNEQFFGPGTRLTVL.

The J gene is TRBJ2-1, the V gene TRBV7-2; 15 positions agree with TRBD2. The CDR3 length is 16 residues. Trimming cost V 5 bases and J 9 bases; bases outside gene matches: 8. Germline V gene sequence: CDR1 SGHTA, CDR2 FQGNSA. The DNA for the CDR3 is TGTGCCAGCAGCCCCAGGACTAGCGGGGGGGCGATTGAGCAGTTCTTC. This codes for CASSPRTSGGAIEQFF.

The chain employs TRBV3-1 (or the pseudogene TRBV3-2) and TRBJ2-2; 7 nucleotides agree with TRBD2. The trim removed 4 bases at V and 1 base at J, leaving 3 bases unmatched. Germline CDR1 reads LGHDT; CDR2 reads YNNKEL (reference sequence). This CDR3 region has 15 residues. The CDR3 region has the DNA TGTGCCAGCAGCCTGCTAGCGGTGAACACCGGGGAGCTGTTTTTT. This sequence encodes CASSLLAVNTGELFF.

This clone appeared a single time. Compared with germline, one end of the junction differs, possibly owing to a read error. The chain links TRBV15 to TRBJ1-2; D remains ambiguous. CDR1 and CDR2 (germline): LNHNV, YYDKDF (reference sequence). CDR3 size: 13 residues. The DNA of the CDR3 is TGTGCCACCAGCAGAGATTTGTCGACCTTGACATACTTC. Translated, it gives CATSRDLSTLTYF.

The chain carries TRBV7-3 and TRBJ2-5, with 7 positions matching TRBD2. The germline CDR1 and CDR2 sequences are SGHTA and FQGTGA. There are 16 residues in the CDR3. Trimming cost V 5 bases and J 4 bases; bases outside gene matches: 13. CDR3 amino acids: CASSLTVGGRAETQYF. The CDR3 DNA reads as TGTGCCAGCAGCCTCACCGTTGGAGGGAGGGCAGAGACCCAGTACTTC. Based on the CDR3 plus reference TRBV7-3 and TRBJ2-5, the full variable domain is GAGVSQTPSNKVTEKGKYVELRCDPISGHTALYWYRQSLGQGPEFLIYFQGTGAADDSGLPNDRFFAVRPEGSVSTLKIQRTERGDSAVYLCASSLTVGGRAETQYFGPGTRLLVL.

This clone was observed a handful of times. The rearrangement joins TRBV7-8 to TRBJ1-6, with D unclear. Per germline, CDR1 SGHVS and CDR2 FQNEAQ. V shed 2 bases and J shed 9 bases, with 11 bases lying between them. The CDR3 is 14 amino acids. The CDR3 is CASSLSHGLSPLHF. As DNA, the CDR3 is TGTGCCAGCAGCTTATCCCATGGACTTTCACCCCTCCACTTT. Looking up the rest from reference TRBV7-8 and TRBJ1-6 gives the full variable domain: GAGVSQSPRYKVAKRGQDVALRCDPISGHVSLFWYQQALGQGPEFLTYFQNEAQLDKSGLPSDRFFAERPEGSVSTLKIQRTQQEDSAVYLCASSLSHGLSPLHFGNGTRLTVT.

V usage is TRBV6-6 and J usage is TRBJ2-7; the match to TRBD1 covers 9 bases. Germline trimming cut 10 bases from V and 4 bases from J; bases unmatched to any gene: 5. Germline V CDR1 and CDR2: MNHNY, SVGAGI (reference sequence). CDR3 size: 12 residues. CDR3 protein: CATWTGVYEQYF. The CDR3 bases are TGTGCCACCTGGACAGGGGTGTACGAGCAGTACTTC.

The V gene is TRBV4-2, the J gene TRBJ2-3; TRBD2 might be the D (7 bases). The CDR3 length is 16 residues. V shed 1 base and J shed 5 bases, with 16 bases lying between them. In germline, CDR1 is LGHNA, CDR2 YNFKEQ. The CDR3 protein is CASSQVAWGGRDTQYF. The DNA of the CDR3 is TGTGCCAGCAGCCAAGTTGCGTGGGGGGGCCGAGATACGCAGTATTTT.

The V gene is TRBV6-6, the J gene TRBJ2-3, with TRBD2 matching over 14 bases. Germline CDR1 MNHNY, CDR2 SVGAGI (reference sequence). The CDR3 covers 17 residues. The V and J ends lost 5 bases and 3 bases, in that order; junction bases with no gene match: 7. CDR3 in DNA: TGTGCCAGCAGTCGACTAGCGGGGGGGTCAGCAACAGATACGCAGTATTTT. Its translation is CASSRLAGGSATDTQYF.

The rearrangement links TRBV5-4 to TRBJ2-1; D may be TRBD1 (6 bases). CDR1 is SGHNT, CDR2 YYREEE, per germline (reference sequence). The CDR3 is 13 residues long. The germline V and J ends were trimmed by 4 bases and 12 bases, with 17 bases remaining between them. In DNA, the CDR3 is TGTGCCAGCAGCCCCCCGACAGGTGTGGGGCAGTTCTTC. Protein: CASSPPTGVGQFF.

V is TRBV7-8 and J is TRBJ2-1, with no clear D. Looked up from germline, CDR1 is SGHVS and CDR2 is FQNEAQ. V lost 4 bases and J lost 4, with 5 bases in between. The CDR3 has 12 residues. The chain's CDR3 is CASSSNYNEQFF. The DNA of the CDR3 is TGTGCCAGCAGCTCCAATTACAATGAGCAGTTCTTC.

This chain uses TRBV7-9 with TRBJ1-1; 7 bases map to TRBD1. CDR1 and CDR2 (germline): SEHNR, FQNEAQ (reference sequence). Trimming at V came to 5 bases and at J to 5 bases, leaving 8 bases not matched to a gene. The CDR3 totals 14 residues. CDR3 sequence reads: CASSPRQGGTEAFF. Here the CDR3 DNA reads TGTGCCAGCAGCCCAAGACAGGGAGGTACTGAAGCTTTCTTT.

The rearrangement links TRBV7-3 to TRBJ1-6; no reliable D call. Trimming pared 6 bases from V and 7 bases from J, leaving 10 bases between. The CDR3 is 13 amino acids. Per the germline V gene, CDR1 is SGHTA and CDR2 is FQGTGA. The DNA for the CDR3 is TGTGCCAGCAGACCGGACTCCAATTCACCCCTCCACTTT. Translated, it gives CASRPDSNSPLHF.

The rearrangement uses TRBV2 and TRBJ2-1; perhaps TRBD1 as D (6 bases). V lost 8 bases, J lost 7 bases, and 12 bases lay in between. Germline CDR1 and CDR2: SNHLY and FYNNEI. The CDR3 spans 12 residues. DNA of the CDR3: TGTGCCAGCCAGACAGGTATGAATGAGCAGTTCTTC. This encodes CASQTGMNEQFF.

This clone came up a few times. This sequence joins TRBV2 and TRBJ1-1, with 7 bases identical to TRBD1. The CDR3 totals 13 residues. The V and J ends lost 9 bases and 6 bases, in that order; junction bases with no gene match: 10. The germline V gene encodes CDR1 SNHLY and CDR2 FYNNEI. Written as DNA, the CDR3 is TGTGCCAGTTACACGACAGGGCCTTCTGAAGCTTTCTTT. Encoded protein: CASYTTGPSEAFF.

The chain recombines TRBV6-5 with TRBJ1-5; D remains unclear. Germline V gene sequence: CDR1 MNHEY, CDR2 SVGAGI. Trimming shortened V by 4 bases and J by 4 bases, and 11 bases separated the two germline ends. The CDR3 is made up of 14 amino acids. In DNA form, the CDR3 reads TGTGCCAGCAGTTCCCGGGGTGTTAATCAGCCCCAGCATTTT. Its protein product is CASSSRGVNQPQHF.

This clone was detected only a few times. The V and J genes are TRBV11-3 and TRBJ1-1; 7 nucleotides line up with TRBD1. J lost 5 bases, V lost 4 bases, and 7 bases had no gene match. Germline assignment: CDR1 SGHNT and CDR2 YENEEA. The CDR3 spans 14 residues. The CDR3 reads CASSSRGIDTEAFF. The DNA for the CDR3 is TGTGCCAGCAGCTCCAGGGGGATCGATACTGAAGCTTTCTTT. The complete variable domain, with remaining parts taken from reference TRBV11-3 and TRBJ1-1, reads EAGVVQSPRYKIIEKKQPVAFWCNPISGHNTLYWYLQNLGQGPELLIRYENEEAVDDSQLPKDRFSAERLKGVDSTLKIQPAELGDSAVYLCASSSRGIDTEAFFGQGTRLTVV.

This rearrangement joins TRBV7-2 to TRBJ1-2; D unclear. With 3 bases removed from V and 8 bases from J, the gap between germline ends came to 19 bases. CDR1 SGHTA and CDR2 FQGNSA come from the germline V gene. The CDR3 totals 15 residues. In nucleotides, the CDR3 is TGTGCCAGCAGCTTTGGGGATGTGACTGCGGGGGGCTACACCTTC. This gives the protein CASSFGDVTAGGYTF.

The chain uses TRBV5-1 and TRBJ2-7; 8 nucleotides line up with TRBD2. The CDR3 has 16 amino acids. CDR1 and CDR2 (germline): SGHRS, YFSETQ. V gave up 4 bases and J gave up 4 bases; unmatched junction bases: 13. CDR3 in DNA: TGCGCCAGCAGCACCGGGGGGGCGGGAGGTACTTACGAGCAGTACTTC. This sequence encodes CASSTGGAGGTYEQYF.

CDR3 loop: CASSIGQGDTEAFF. The CDR3 DNA reads TGTGCCAGCAGCATAGGACAGGGCGACACTGAAGCTTTCTTT. This chain links TRBV5-5 with TRBJ1-1, with 8 bases lining up with TRBD1. The CDR3 covers 14 residues. Unmatched junction bases numbered 5, after V lost 4 bases and J lost 3 bases. Germline lookup yields CDR1 SGHKS and CDR2 YYEKEE (reference sequence).

The chain couples TRBV25-1 to TRBJ2-7; tentative D call: TRBD1 (6 bases). Germline CDR1 reads MGHDK; CDR2 reads SYGVNS. Trimming cost V 0 bases and J 5 bases, with 14 bases left between them. This CDR3 has 15 amino acids. The DNA of the CDR3 is TGTGCCAGCAGTGAATATATGGGAAGGGGGAACGAGCAGTACTTC. It encodes CASSEYMGRGNEQYF.

This clone was detected once. The chain recombines TRBV5-6 with TRBJ2-7, with TRBD2 identical over 10 bases. The CDR3 extends over 16 amino acids. Per germline, CDR1 SGHDT and CDR2 YYEEEE. Trimming at V came to 4 bases and at J to 4 bases, leaving 11 bases not matched to a gene. The chain's CDR3 is CASSVLIGTSDYEQYF. CDR3 nucleotides: TGTGCCAGCAGCGTCCTCATAGGGACTAGCGATTACGAGCAGTACTTC.

V usage is TRBV7-9 and J usage is TRBJ1-1; weak D call: TRBD1 (5 bases). The V gene's germline CDR1 is SEHNR and CDR2 FQNEAQ (reference sequence). Trimming stripped 5 bases from V and 10 bases from J, with 14 bases between. CDR3 length: 12 residues. The DNA of the CDR3 is TGTGCCAGCAGCCGCAGGGTCGGTGGAGCTTTCTTT. As protein: CASSRRVGGAFF.

This rearrangement joins TRBV7-2 to TRBJ1-1, with D perhaps matching TRBD1 (6 bases). The V end lost 4 bases, the J end lost 1 base, and 13 bases lay between the germline ends. This CDR3 comprises 15 residues. The germline V gene has CDR1 SGHTA and CDR2 FQGNSA. This chain's CDR3 is CASSSGGASNTEAFF. CDR3 DNA sequence: TGTGCCAGCAGCTCGGGGGGGGCATCGAACACTGAAGCTTTCTTT.